This T cell receptor (beta chain) was sequenced in a study of CD8+CD57+ T cells in acquired aplastic anemia. Study background: The sorted CD4+ and CD8+ cells yielded an average around 3.4 ug of DNA. Healthy donor CD4+ cell samples had a mean of about 10.8 million reads.

Study observations and caveats: In CD8+ cells, Simpson's diversity showed no significant difference between patients and controls.

Genomic DNA constituted the template upon which TCR beta VDJ and CDR3 profiling was performed. Using its own MiXCR run on the reads, TCRdb lists one record per CDR3 protein. This table holds 150,000 to 200,000 distinct CDR3 sequences, about 47% found once. This clonotype came up a few times. No antigen is known for it. A much larger clone differs by one base, so this may be a read error. The CDR3 consists of 14 residues. Per germline, CDR1 LNHDA and CDR2 SQIVND (reference sequence). The V and J ends lost 6 bases and 7 bases respectively, with 17 bases between them. This TCR was recovered from a human donor in good health. The material sequenced was sorted CD4+, CD8+, or CD8+CD57+ T cells (not recorded which) from PBMCs. The chain links TRBV19 to TRBJ2-3; D may correspond to TRBD1 or TRBD2 (6 bases each). The DNA for the CDR3 is TGTGCCAGTAGCCCGGGGGCCGTCTGGAATACGCAGTATTTT. Protein product: CASSPGAVWNTQYF.